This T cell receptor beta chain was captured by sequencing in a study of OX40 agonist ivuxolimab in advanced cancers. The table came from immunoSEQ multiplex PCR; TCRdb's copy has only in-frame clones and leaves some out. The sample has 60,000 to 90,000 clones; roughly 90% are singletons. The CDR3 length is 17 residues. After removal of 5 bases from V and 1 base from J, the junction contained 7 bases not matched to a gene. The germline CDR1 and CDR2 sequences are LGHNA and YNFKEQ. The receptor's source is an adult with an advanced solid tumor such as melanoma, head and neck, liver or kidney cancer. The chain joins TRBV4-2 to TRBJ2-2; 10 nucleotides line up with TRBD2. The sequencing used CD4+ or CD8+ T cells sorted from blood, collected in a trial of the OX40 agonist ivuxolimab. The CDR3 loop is CASSRLAGGQNTGELFF. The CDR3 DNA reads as TGTGCCAGCAGCAGGTTAGCGGGAGGCCAGAACACCGGGGAGCTGTTTTTT.